The source of this TCR beta chain is a study of T cell repertoires in cytomegalovirus infection. CDR3 length: 12 residues. CDR1 and CDR2 (germline): SGDLS, YYNGEE. V lost 5 bases and J lost 8; bases outside the gene matches: 6. One entry per CDR3 protein results from TCRdb running MiXCR on the reads. The profile shows roughly 860,000 distinct CDR3 sequences, approximately 29% of them singletons. Comment on this clonotype: The antigen remains unidentified.

The source was cultured CD8+ T cells from PBMCs, collected from culture after CMV antigen stimulation. This clonotype was sampled from a human donor in good health (CMV status not recorded). Some clones in this sample may be carry-over from other donors' samples. The genes are TRBV9 and TRBJ1-2; 7 positions agree with TRBD1. For the CDR3, the DNA is TGTGCCAGCAGGACAGGGTCTCGCGGCTACACCTTC. Protein product: CASRTGSRGYTF.